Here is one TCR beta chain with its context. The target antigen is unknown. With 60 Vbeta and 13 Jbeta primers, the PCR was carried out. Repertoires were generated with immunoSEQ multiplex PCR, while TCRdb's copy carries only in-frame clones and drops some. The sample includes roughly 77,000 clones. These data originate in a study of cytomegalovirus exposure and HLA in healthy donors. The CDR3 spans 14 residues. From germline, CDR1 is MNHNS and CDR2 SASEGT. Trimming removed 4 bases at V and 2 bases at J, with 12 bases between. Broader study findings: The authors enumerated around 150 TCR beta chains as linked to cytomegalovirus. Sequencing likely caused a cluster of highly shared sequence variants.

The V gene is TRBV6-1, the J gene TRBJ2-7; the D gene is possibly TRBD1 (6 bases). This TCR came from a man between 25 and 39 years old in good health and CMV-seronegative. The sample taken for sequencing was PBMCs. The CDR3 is CASSVLGGAYEQYF. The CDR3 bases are TGTGCCAGCAGTGTGTTAGGGGGTGCCTACGAGCAGTACTTC.